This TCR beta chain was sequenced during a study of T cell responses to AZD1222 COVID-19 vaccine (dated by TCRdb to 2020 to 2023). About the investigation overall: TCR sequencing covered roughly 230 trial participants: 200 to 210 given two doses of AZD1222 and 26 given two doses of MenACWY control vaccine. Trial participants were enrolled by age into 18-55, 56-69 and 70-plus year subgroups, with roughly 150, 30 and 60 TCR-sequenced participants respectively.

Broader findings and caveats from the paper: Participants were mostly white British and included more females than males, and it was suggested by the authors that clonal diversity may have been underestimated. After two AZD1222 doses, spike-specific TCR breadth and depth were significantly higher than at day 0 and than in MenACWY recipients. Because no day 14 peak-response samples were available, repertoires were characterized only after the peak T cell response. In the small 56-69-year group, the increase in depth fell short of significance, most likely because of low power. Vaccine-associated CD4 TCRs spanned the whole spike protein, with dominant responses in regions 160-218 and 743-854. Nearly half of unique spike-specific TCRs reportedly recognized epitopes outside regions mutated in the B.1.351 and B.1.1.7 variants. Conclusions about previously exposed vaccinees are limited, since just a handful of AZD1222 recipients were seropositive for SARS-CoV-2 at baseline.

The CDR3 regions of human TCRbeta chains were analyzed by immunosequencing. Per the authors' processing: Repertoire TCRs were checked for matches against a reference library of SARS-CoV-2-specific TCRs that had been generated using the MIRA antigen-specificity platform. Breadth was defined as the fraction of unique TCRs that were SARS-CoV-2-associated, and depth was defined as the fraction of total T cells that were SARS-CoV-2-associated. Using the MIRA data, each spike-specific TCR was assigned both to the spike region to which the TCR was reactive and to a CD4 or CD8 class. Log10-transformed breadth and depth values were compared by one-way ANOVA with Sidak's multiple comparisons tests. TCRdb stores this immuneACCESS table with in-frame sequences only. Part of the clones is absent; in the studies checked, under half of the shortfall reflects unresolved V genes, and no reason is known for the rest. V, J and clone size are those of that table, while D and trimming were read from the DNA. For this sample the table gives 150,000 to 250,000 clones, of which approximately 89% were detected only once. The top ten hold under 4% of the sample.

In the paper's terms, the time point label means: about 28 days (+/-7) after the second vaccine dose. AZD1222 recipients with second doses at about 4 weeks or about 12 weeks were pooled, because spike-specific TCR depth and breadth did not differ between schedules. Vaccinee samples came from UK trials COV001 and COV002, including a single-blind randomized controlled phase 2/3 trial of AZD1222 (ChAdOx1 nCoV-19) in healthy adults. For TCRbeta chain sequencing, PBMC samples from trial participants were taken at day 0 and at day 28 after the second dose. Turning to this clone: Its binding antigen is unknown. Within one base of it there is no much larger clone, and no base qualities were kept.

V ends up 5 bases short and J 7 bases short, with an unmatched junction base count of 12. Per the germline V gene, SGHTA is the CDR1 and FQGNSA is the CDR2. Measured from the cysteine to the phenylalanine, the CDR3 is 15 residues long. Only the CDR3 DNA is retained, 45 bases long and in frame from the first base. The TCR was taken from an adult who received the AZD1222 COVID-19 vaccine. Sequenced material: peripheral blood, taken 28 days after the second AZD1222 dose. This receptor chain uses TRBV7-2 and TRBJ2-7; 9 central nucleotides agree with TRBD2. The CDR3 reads CASSRIAGVGKEQYF. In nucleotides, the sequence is TGTGCCAGCAGCAGAATAGCGGGAGTGGGTAAAGAGCAGTACTTC.